The next 23 T cell receptor beta chains were all read from a single sample in a study of blood T cell repertoires in COVID-19. Some clones are missing from TCRdb's copy, which holds only in-frame ones; the method was immunoSEQ multiplex PCR. The repertoire holds over 300,000 clones, with 89% as singletons. Specimen: peripheral blood. The receptor source for this set is a man between 18 and 29 years old who had recovered from COVID-19.

The J gene is TRBJ1-4, the V gene TRBV2; 8 bases fit TRBD1. CDR1 and CDR2 from the germline V gene are SNHLY and FYNNEI. CDR3 length: 18 amino acids. The V gene end was trimmed by 5 bases and the J gene end by 3 bases; junction bases not matched to a gene: 14. DNA of the CDR3: TGTGCCAGCAGTCCCCAGGGGGCGGACGCAAGGCCTAATGAAAAACTGTTTTTT. Amino acids: CASSPQGADARPNEKLFF.

The chain employs TRBV9 and TRBJ2-5, with 7 bases matching TRBD1. This CDR3 spans 14 amino acids. J gave up 5 bases and V 3 bases, and 7 bases lay outside the gene matches. Germline CDR1 reads SGDLS; CDR2 reads YYNGEE. The CDR3 DNA sequence: TGTGCCAGCAGCGCGTCCGACAGGGCGGAGACCCAGTACTTC. As protein: CASSASDRAETQYF. Complete variable domain (other parts from reference TRBV9 and TRBJ2-5): DSGVTQTPKHLITATGQRVTLRCSPRSGDLSVYWYQQSLDQGLQFLIQYYNGEERAKGNILERFSAQQFPDLHSELNLSSLELGDSALYFCASSASDRAETQYFGPGTRLLVL.

This clone was found once. The chain joins TRBV7-2 to TRBJ2-1, with TRBD2 matching over 10 bases. CDR1 is SGHTA, CDR2 FQGNSA, per germline. J gave up 0 bases and V 5 bases, and 10 bases lay outside the gene matches. The CDR3 contains 18 residues. Here the CDR3 DNA reads TGTGCCAGCAGCGGGAGGACTAGCGGATACTACTCCTACAATGAGCAGTTCTTC. It codes for CASSGRTSGYYSYNEQFF.

This chain uses TRBV14 with TRBJ1-1, with D unresolved. Trimming removed 1 base from V and 5 bases from J, with 8 bases in between. CDR1 is SGHDN, CDR2 FVKESK, per germline. The CDR3 is made up of 13 amino acids. The CDR3 spells CASSQVAGTEAFF. The CDR3 coding sequence is TGTGCCAGCAGCCAAGTCGCCGGGACTGAAGCTTTCTTT.

This chain connects TRBV4-3 to TRBJ1-1, with 9 bases lining up with TRBD1. CDR1 LGHNA and CDR2 YSLEER come from the germline V gene. V lost 2 bases and J lost 0; bases outside the gene matches: 4. The CDR3 length is 16 residues. The CDR3 sequence is CASSQTQGAMNTEAFF. CDR3 bases: TGCGCCAGCAGCCAAACACAGGGGGCCATGAACACTGAAGCTTTCTTT.

J is TRBJ2-3 and V is TRBV19; 10 bases are a match to TRBD1. The CDR3 has 13 amino acids. The V gene end was trimmed by 5 bases and the J gene end by 6 bases; junction bases not matched to a gene: 2. Germline V lookup: CDR1 LNHDA, CDR2 SQIVND (reference sequence). CDR3 nucleotide sequence: TGTGCCAGTAGTTTGGACAGGGGGGATACGCAGTATTTT. Protein product: CASSLDRGDTQYF.

The chain uses TRBV30 and TRBJ1-5; 7 nucleotides match TRBD1. The CDR3 consists of 14 residues. With V trimmed by 0 bases and J by 3 bases, 2 bases remained unmatched. Germline V gives CDR1 GTSNPN, CDR2 SVGIG (reference sequence). Here the CDR3 reads CAWSVGGPNQPQHF. The CDR3 DNA is TGTGCCTGGAGTGTAGGGGGCCCCAATCAGCCCCAGCATTTT. The complete variable domain, with remaining parts taken from reference TRBV30 and TRBJ1-5, reads SQTIHQWPATLVQPVGSPLSLECTVEGTSNPNLYWYRQAAGRGLQLLFYSVGIGQISSEVPQNLSASRPQDRQFILSSKKLLLSDSGFYLCAWSVGGPNQPQHFGDGTRLSIL.

The V gene is TRBV5-1, the J gene TRBJ1-6; 7 nucleotides match TRBD1. The V gene end was trimmed by 9 bases and the J gene end by 10 bases; junction bases not matched to a gene: 13. Germline lookup yields CDR1 SGHRS and CDR2 YFSETQ. The CDR3 is 14 amino acids. DNA of the CDR3: TGCGCCACGTCCGTCGACACAGGGGCGTCACCCCTCCACTTT. Translation: CATSVDTGASPLHF.

The chain couples TRBV7-9 to TRBJ1-3, with D unclear. The V and J ends lost 8 bases and 1 base respectively, with 12 bases between them. Germline loops: CDR1 SEHNR, CDR2 FQNEAQ (reference sequence). The CDR3 contains 14 residues. The CDR3, as DNA: TGTGCCAGCTCAATAATCGGGTCTGGAAACACCATATATTTT. Translating gives CASSIIGSGNTIYF. Combining the CDR3 with reference TRBV7-9 and TRBJ1-3 gives the whole variable domain DTGVSQNPRHKITKRGQNVTFRCDPISEHNRLYWYRQTLGQGPEFLTYFQNEAQLEKSRLLSDRFSAERPKGSFSTLEIQRTEQGDSAMYLCASSIIGSGNTIYFGEGSWLTVV.

The rearrangement uses TRBV11-2 and TRBJ2-7; D not certain. CDR1 SGHAT and CDR2 FQNNGV come from the germline V gene. Deletions cut 0 bases from V and 5 bases from J, with 14 bases between. This CDR3 has 15 amino acids. The CDR3 loop is CASSLDYGGVNEQYF. The CDR3 region has the DNA TGTGCCAGCAGCTTAGATTACGGTGGAGTGAACGAGCAGTACTTC.

J is TRBJ1-2 and V is TRBV20-1, with D uncertain. Deletions cut 6 bases from V and 8 bases from J, with 13 bases between. This CDR3 has 11 amino acids. Germline CDR1 and CDR2: DFQATT and SNEGSKA (reference sequence). CDR3 nucleotides: TGCAGTGCACGGAGTGGCCTGGGCTACACCTTC. It is translated as CSARSGLGYTF.

This chain connects TRBV24-1 to TRBJ2-1; no firm D call. The CDR3 is made up of 15 amino acids. Trimming pared 8 bases from V and 0 bases from J, leaving 13 bases between. CDR1 and CDR2 (germline): KGHDR, SFDVKD. DNA for the CDR3: TGTGCCACCAACCTATTCGATAGCTCCTACAATGAGCAGTTCTTC. The encoded protein is CATNLFDSSYNEQFF.

This clone turned up a few times. This rearrangement joins TRBV5-1 to TRBJ1-1, with 8 bases lining up with TRBD1. Germline loops: CDR1 SGHRS, CDR2 YFSETQ. This CDR3 contains 15 residues. V shed 2 bases and J 4 bases; nucleotides not matched to a gene: 7. The CDR3 DNA sequence: TGCGCCAGCAGCTTTACAGGGGGGCAGGGCACTGAAGCTTTCTTT. It yields the protein CASSFTGGQGTEAFF.

The chain uses TRBV6-5 and TRBJ1-1, with 10 bases lining up with TRBD1. Germline V CDR1 and CDR2: MNHEY, SVGAGI. This CDR3 is 14 amino acids long. The trim removed 8 bases at V and 3 bases at J, leaving 6 bases unmatched. CDR3 bases: TGTGCCAGCGGGGGACAGGGGACGTACACTGAAGCTTTCTTT. This translates into CASGGQGTYTEAFF.

The J gene is TRBJ2-7, the V gene TRBV28; D unclear. This CDR3 spans 15 amino acids. Germline V lookup: CDR1 MDHEN, CDR2 SYDVKM. Trimming stripped 2 bases from V and 0 bases from J, with 11 bases between. The CDR3 reads CASSLILISSYEQYF. CDR3 nucleotides: TGTGCCAGCAGTTTAATTCTGATTAGCTCCTACGAGCAGTACTTC.

This clone was counted once. The chain joins TRBV6-6 to TRBJ2-1; TRBD1 might be the D (6 bases). Trimming removed 10 bases from V and 3 bases from J, with 13 bases in between. Germline assignment: CDR1 MNHNY and CDR2 SVGAGI (reference sequence). This CDR3 spans 13 amino acids. The CDR3 region is CATRDTSYNEQFF. CDR3 DNA: TGTGCCACCCGGGACACAAGCTACAATGAGCAGTTCTTC.

V gene TRBV7-6 combines with J gene TRBJ1-6; a weak D match, TRBD1 (5 bases). This CDR3 has 16 amino acids. Germline CDR1 is SGHVS and CDR2 is FNYEAQ. V shed 4 bases and J shed 0 bases, with 10 bases lying between them. CDR3 amino acids: CASSSGTGSYNSPLHF. For the CDR3, the DNA is TGTGCCAGCAGCTCCGGAACAGGCTCCTATAATTCACCCCTCCACTTT.

The CDR3 region has the DNA TGTGCCAGCTGCAATGACAGACAAGGGCAAGAGACCCAGTACTTC. It codes for CASCNDRQGQETQYF. The chain combines TRBV6-5 with TRBJ2-5, with D perhaps matching TRBD1 (5 bases). This CDR3 is 15 amino acids long. Between the trimmed V and J ends, which lost 8 bases and 2 bases, there was a span of 18 bases. Germline V gene sequence: CDR1 MNHEY, CDR2 SVGAGI.

The rearrangement links TRBV2 to TRBJ2-1; 9 nucleotides match TRBD2. CDR1 is SNHLY, CDR2 FYNNEI, per germline. With 3 bases clipped from V and 4 bases from J, the junction kept 4 bases outside the gene matches. This CDR3 region has 15 residues. CDR3: CASSEGLAPYNEQFF. The CDR3 DNA is TGTGCCAGCAGTGAGGGACTAGCTCCGTACAATGAGCAGTTCTTC.

CDR3 DNA: TGTGCCAGCAGCCCAGGGGGGACAGCCTATGGCTACACCTTC. Translating gives CASSPGGTAYGYTF. The rearrangement links TRBV7-6 to TRBJ1-2; 7 bases align to TRBD1. The CDR3 is 14 residues long. The germline V gene has CDR1 SGHVS and CDR2 FNYEAQ. With V trimmed by 5 bases and J by 4 bases, 7 bases remained unmatched.

The V gene is TRBV7-2, the J gene TRBJ2-5, with a tentative D call TRBD2 (6 bases). V lost 3 bases and J 4 bases, leaving 12 bases between the germline ends. CDR3 length: 14 amino acids. Looked up from germline, CDR1 is SGHTA and CDR2 is FQGNSA. CDR3 in DNA: TGTGCCAGCAGCTTCGGAGGGCTTGGAGAGACCCAGTACTTC. Translated: CASSFGGLGETQYF.

CDR3 region: CASSPLDRVDYGYTF. Here the CDR3 DNA reads TGTGCCAGCTCACCCTTGGACAGGGTGGACTATGGCTACACCTTC. V and J are TRBV18 and TRBJ1-2, with 8 bases lining up with TRBD1. This CDR3 contains 15 residues. Germline values: CDR1 KGHSH, CDR2 LQKENI. With 3 bases clipped from V and 3 bases from J, the junction kept 6 bases outside the gene matches.

V gene TRBV5-8 combines with J gene TRBJ1-5; a possible D gene is TRBD1 (5 bases). Germline V lookup: CDR1 SGHTS, CDR2 YDEGEE. The CDR3 extends over 15 amino acids. V was pared by 4 bases and J by 8 bases, with 19 bases between. The DNA for the CDR3 is TGTGCCAGCAGCCGCGGGACTGCCAGTGGGGAGCCCCAGCATTTT. It encodes CASSRGTASGEPQHF.